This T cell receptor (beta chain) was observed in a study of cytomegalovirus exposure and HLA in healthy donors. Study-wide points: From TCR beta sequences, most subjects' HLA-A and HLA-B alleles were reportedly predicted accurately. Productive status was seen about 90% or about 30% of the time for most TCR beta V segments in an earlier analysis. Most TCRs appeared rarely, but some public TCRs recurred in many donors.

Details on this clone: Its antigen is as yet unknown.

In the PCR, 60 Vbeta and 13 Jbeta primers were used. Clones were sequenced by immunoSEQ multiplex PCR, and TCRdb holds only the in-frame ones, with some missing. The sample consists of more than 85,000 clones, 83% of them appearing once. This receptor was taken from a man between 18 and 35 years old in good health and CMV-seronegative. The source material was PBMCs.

CDR3 protein: CASSLSGDRGIYGYTF. CDR3 bases: TGTGCCAGCAGCTTGTCTGGGGACAGGGGGATCTATGGCTACACCTTC. The chain couples TRBV5-6 to TRBJ1-2; 11 nucleotides line up with TRBD1. Germline V gives CDR1 SGHDT, CDR2 YYEEEE. CDR3 size: 16 residues. V lost 1 base, J lost 4 bases, and 6 bases stayed unmatched.